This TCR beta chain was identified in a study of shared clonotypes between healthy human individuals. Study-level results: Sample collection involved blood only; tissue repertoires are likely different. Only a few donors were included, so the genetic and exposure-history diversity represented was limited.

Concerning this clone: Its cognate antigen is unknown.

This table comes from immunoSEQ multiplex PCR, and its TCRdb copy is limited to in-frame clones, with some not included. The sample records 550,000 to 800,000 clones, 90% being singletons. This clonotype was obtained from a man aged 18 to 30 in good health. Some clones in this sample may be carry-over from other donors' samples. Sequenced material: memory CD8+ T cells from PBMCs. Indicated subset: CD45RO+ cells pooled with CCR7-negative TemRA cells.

The CDR3 loop is CASRTGPWEQFF. The CDR3 region has the DNA TGTGCCAGCAGGACTGGCCCTTGGGAGCAGTTCTTC. V is TRBV11-2 and J is TRBJ2-1; D is unresolved. This CDR3 comprises 12 residues. Per the germline V gene, CDR1 is SGHAT and CDR2 is FQNNGV. V was cut by 6 bases and J by 10 bases, with 13 bases left in between.